One and the same sample provided the 4 T cell receptor beta chains below, sequenced in a study of blood T cell repertoires in COVID-19. TCRdb keeps only in-frame clones here, not all; method: immunoSEQ multiplex PCR. The sample carries fewer than 200,000 clones, 80% to 90% recorded once. Sequenced: peripheral blood. These receptor sequences come from a man aged 35-49 years with active or convalescent COVID-19.

The rearrangement links TRBV7-3 to TRBJ2-2; no reliable D call. This CDR3 spans 13 amino acids. Germline V gene sequence: CDR1 SGHTA, CDR2 FQGTGA. The V end lost 6 bases, the J end lost 3 bases, and 8 bases lay between the germline ends. The chain's CDR3 is CASSSGYTGELFF. CDR3 in DNA: TGTGCCAGCAGTTCCGGTTACACCGGGGAGCTGTTTTTT.

This clone has just a few counts. The chain links TRBV5-1 to TRBJ2-7; D remains unclear. Germline values: CDR1 SGHRS, CDR2 YFSETQ. This CDR3 is 14 amino acids long. V was pared by 1 base and J by 1 base, with 9 bases between. DNA for the CDR3: TGCGCCAGCAGCTTGTCCAAGCAATCCTACGAGCAGTACTTC. Translation gives CASSLSKQSYEQYF.

The V and J genes are TRBV5-6 and TRBJ2-3; tentatively, D is TRBD2 (5 bases). This CDR3 contains 18 residues. Deletions cut 1 base from V and 1 base from J, with 19 bases between. Germline V lookup: CDR1 SGHDT, CDR2 YYEEEE. DNA of the CDR3: TGTGCCAGCAGCTTGAGAGGTTCGACCCTGAGGGGCACAGATACGCAGTATTTT. This sequence encodes CASSLRGSTLRGTDTQYF.

The rearrangement joins TRBV18 to TRBJ1-1, with D possibly being TRBD1 (5 bases). Germline V gives CDR1 KGHSH, CDR2 LQKENI. The CDR3 has 13 amino acids. Trimming removed 9 bases from V and 1 base from J, with 12 bases in between. As DNA, the CDR3 is TGTGCCAGTCACGCCCAGGGGAACACTGAAGCTTTCTTT. Amino acid sequence: CASHAQGNTEAFF. Looking up the rest from reference TRBV18 and TRBJ1-1 gives the full variable domain: NAGVMQNPRHLVRRRGQEARLRCSPMKGHSHVYWYRQLPEEGLKFMVYLQKENIIDESGMPKERFSAEFPKEGPSILRIQQVVRGDSAAYFCASHAQGNTEAFFGQGTRLTVV.